The text below deals with one T cell receptor (beta chain). Libraries were prepared by immunoSEQ multiplex PCR; TCRdb keeps only in-frame clonotypes and omits some of them. The sample yields 200,000 to 300,000 clones, approximately 86% seen once. These data come from a study of blood T cell repertoires in COVID-19. The overall study: PBMCs, B-cell-depleted T cells, or T cells were the source of the cDNA or gDNA that made up the material.

V shed 7 bases, J shed 2 bases, and the junction held 10 bases outside the gene matches. CDR3 length equals 16 residues. Looked up from germline, CDR1 is MNHEY and CDR2 is SMNVEV (reference sequence). Sequencing was done on a sample of peripheral blood. This receptor was identified in a man aged 25 to 40 with active or convalescent COVID-19. The rearrangement joins TRBV27 to TRBJ1-1; TRBD1 matches at 10 bases. The CDR3, as DNA: TGTGCCAGCATCCCTCGGACAGGGGGTACAAACACTGAAGCTTTCTTT. This encodes CASIPRTGGTNTEAFF.